Listed below are T cell receptor beta chains from one sample, sequenced in a study of T cell repertoires in aging, cancer and after chemotherapy. TCRdb re-derived calls from the multiplex PCR reads in MiXCR, one entry per CDR3 protein. The data hold 4,000 or so distinct CDR3 sequences, with about 29% observed a single time. The sequencing input was blood. The receptors come from a human donor in good health. CDR3s include the opening cysteine and the closing phenylalanine or tryptophan. Each record gives: D gene, V gene, J gene, clone size, CDR3 protein, CDR3 DNA. The D gene is left open where the match is weak. Clone sizes are given selectively: once, few, many, or a class where the clone is expanded.

>TRBD2|TRBV5-4|TRBJ2-1|medium-sized
CASSLAGEYNEQFF
TGTGCCAGCAGCTTAGCGGGAGAGTACAATGAGCAGTTCTTC
>.|TRBV6-5|TRBJ1-1|few
CASSYSNGGDTEAFF
TGTGCCAGCAGTTACTCTAACGGGGGGGACACTGAAGCTTTCTTT
>.|TRBV19|TRBJ2-3|medium-sized
CASSQTGDTQYF
TGTGCCAGTAGTCAGACGGGAGATACGCAGTATTTT
>.|TRBV6-1|TRBJ1-2|medium-sized
CASSEARGGRGYTF
TGTGCCAGCAGTGAAGCCCGGGGGGGCAGGGGCTACACCTTC
>.|TRBV20-1|TRBJ2-1|.
CSASGSQPGEQFF
TGCAGTGCTAGTGGGAGCCAGCCTGGTGAGCAGTTCTTC
>.|TRBV19|TRBJ2-1|medium-sized
CASSIRGLGLNEQFF
TGTGCCAGTAGTATAAGGGGTCTTGGGCTCAATGAGCAGTTCTTC
>.|TRBV27|TRBJ1-1|.
CASSSTSRGRAFF
TGTGCCAGCAGCTCGACCTCCAGGGGAAGAGCTTTCTTT
>.|TRBV12-3/TRBV12-4|TRBJ1-5|few
CASSLGPGNQPQHF
TGTGCCAGCAGTTTGGGGCCGGGCAATCAGCCCCAGCATTTT
>.|TRBV19|TRBJ2-3|.
CASSALRDGSTDTQYF
TGTGCCAGTAGCGCTTTACGGGACGGAAGCACAGATACGCAGTATTTT
>TRBD1|TRBV13|TRBJ2-7|medium-sized
CASSEWDRREQYF
TGTGCCAGCAGCGAATGGGACAGAAGAGAGCAGTACTTC
>TRBD2|TRBV11-2|TRBJ2-7|.
CASSYHREGGREQYF
TGTGCCAGCAGTTACCACCGGGAGGGTGGGAGGGAGCAGTACTTC
>.|TRBV18|TRBJ1-6|few
CASSPLDTNSPLHF
TGTGCCAGCTCACCTCTGGACACCAATTCACCCCTCCACTTT
>TRBD1|TRBV4-3|TRBJ1-5|few
CASSLRTGTRFHF
TGTGCCAGCAGCCTGAGGACAGGGACCCGTTTTCATTTT
>.|TRBV5-4|TRBJ2-7|few
CASSSRQAPLFEQYF
TGTGCCAGCAGCTCGCGACAGGCCCCCCTGTTCGAGCAGTACTTC
>.|TRBV19|TRBJ1-3|medium-sized
CASDDPASRNTIYF
TGTGCCAGTGATGACCCCGCGAGCCGAAACACCATATATTTT
>TRBD2|TRBV5-4|TRBJ2-7|.
CASSRTSGSYEQYF
TGTGCCAGCAGCCGGACTAGCGGGAGCTACGAGCAGTACTTC
>.|TRBV20-1|TRBJ1-2|few
CSARGGGARGYGYTF
TGCAGTGCTAGAGGAGGAGGGGCCAGGGGCTATGGCTACACCTTC
>.|TRBV20-1|TRBJ1-5|.
CSARDPNQPQHF
TGCAGTGCTAGAGATCCCAATCAGCCCCAGCATTTT
>.|TRBV4-2|TRBJ2-1|.
CASSQDHPILGRGLNNEQFF
TGTGCCAGCAGCCAAGATCACCCCATACTAGGAAGGGGCCTTAACAATGAGCAGTTCTTC
>TRBD1|TRBV30|TRBJ2-2|medium-sized
CAWKRTGPMAGELFF
TGTGCCTGGAAGAGGACAGGGCCTATGGCCGGGGAGCTGTTTTTT
>.|TRBV19|TRBJ2-2|medium-sized
CASSILSGLYTGELFF
TGTGCCAGTAGTATTCTGAGCGGTCTTTACACCGGGGAGCTGTTTTTT
>.|TRBV5-6|TRBJ1-2|.
CASSLGIANYGYTF
TGTGCCAGCAGCTTGGGGATAGCTAACTATGGCTACACCTTC
>.|TRBV19|TRBJ2-3|medium-sized
CASKARGSTDTQYF
TGTGCCAGTAAGGCACGGGGTAGCACAGATACGCAGTATTTT
>.|TRBV7-9|TRBJ2-7|few
CASSTGGLSYEQYF
TGTGCCAGCAGCACCGGGGGGCTCTCCTACGAGCAGTACTTC
>.|TRBV12-3/TRBV12-4|TRBJ1-2|few
CASTPPGGHYGYTF
TGTGCCAGCACCCCCCCCGGGGGTCACTATGGCTACACCTTC
>TRBD2|TRBV6-1|TRBJ2-4|.
CASSEKLAGVIRNIQYF
TGTGCCAGCAGTGAAAAGCTAGCGGGAGTTATAAGGAACATTCAGTACTTC
>.|TRBV6-2/TRBV6-3|TRBJ2-7|few
CASLPGPTYEQYF
TGTGCCAGCCTACCGGGACCGACCTACGAGCAGTACTTC
>TRBD2|TRBV12-3/TRBV12-4|TRBJ2-5|few
CASSFSGRYQETQYF
TGTGCCAGCAGCTTTAGCGGGAGGTACCAAGAGACCCAGTACTTC
>TRBD1|TRBV7-6|TRBJ2-7|.
CASSLAHVQGADEQYF
TGTGCCAGCAGCTTAGCGCACGTCCAGGGGGCGGATGAGCAGTACTTC
>.|TRBV5-5|TRBJ2-3|medium-sized
CASSFGGSLPTDTQYF
TGTGCCAGCAGCTTTGGAGGCAGCCTACCAACAGATACGCAGTATTTT